Detailed here is one T cell receptor (beta chain). Its cognate antigen has yet to be identified. Nothing much larger sits one base from this clone, and base qualities are not available. Other DNA sequences from this sample encode an identical CDR3 as well. For TCRbeta CDR3 sequencing, genomic DNA from the sorted cells was extracted using the QIAGEN DNeasy Blood and Tissue Kit. High-throughput TCRbeta CDR3 sequencing was carried out commercially through immunoSEQ, with PCR amplification with bias correction and internal controls included. In the paper's pipeline: Unique productive TCRbeta sequences were defined by CDR3 nucleotide sequence where primers matched, otherwise by CDR3 amino acid sequence with Vbeta and Jbeta genes. Sorting error was corrected by removing sequences shared between sorted populations at a frequency ratio of 2:1 or less, and the remaining shared sequences were assigned to the higher population. Donor-reactive sequences were defined as at least 5-fold expanded in CFSE-low cells versus unstimulated cells, with frequency of at least 0.01% in CFSE-low cells. Repertoire divergence was quantified by Jensen-Shannon divergence calculated from the top 100 TCRbeta sequences ranked by frequency. For samples with multiple sequencing runs, sorting error was corrected in each run separately before the runs were combined. Held by TCRdb, this immuneACCESS table contains in-frame sequences only and omits some clones. Under half of the omission traces to an unresolved V gene where checked; the cause of the rest is unknown. D and trimming come from the DNA, and the V and J calls and clone size come from that table. Counted in this sample were around 61,000 clones; around 87% of them appeared once. The ten biggest clones cover 3.8% of the sample.

The sample originates from a study of Tregs in tolerant kidney transplant recipients (dated by TCRdb to the late 2010s). General notes on the study: The study used TCRbeta sequencing to identify donor-specific regulatory T cells before combined kidney and bone marrow transplantation, then tracked those cells after transplant.

The time point label of this sample denotes: 6 months after combined kidney and bone marrow transplant. Related donors were used in the transplants with nonmyeloablative bone marrow transplantation, and mixed chimerism was transient in the human trials. Unstimulated Tregs (CD4+CD25+CD127-), CD4+ non-Tregs (CD4+CD25-), CD4 and CD8 cells were FACS-sorted from thawed PBMCs. Several combined kidney and bone marrow transplant recipients from the ITN036ST trial were included as patients, and samples were available only from these trial subjects. Healthy control blood was processed to PBMCs with a Ficoll density gradient and then cryopreserved, whereas patient PBMCs were collected both before and after transplant. Overall study results and their limits: Biological reproducibility was not directly addressed, though technical replication error appeared minimal. Expanding Tregs with activated donor B cells appeared to identify the most biologically relevant and donor-specific TCRbeta repertoire. Donor-specific Treg expansion exceeded global Treg expansion in tolerant patients, suggesting antigen-driven rather than nonspecific expansion. For some patients the PCR primers changed over time, which made it impossible to compare the samples from those patients at the nucleotide level. The study was limited by small patient numbers, and the findings need validation in larger populations and under other immunosuppression protocols.

This sequence originates from a human patient who received a combined kidney and bone marrow transplant. After a transplant, some T cells may be of graft donor origin. This specimen was CD4+ T cells from blood (PBMCs), taken 6 months after the transplant.

Here the CDR3 is given as CASSPRLAGAQETQYF. The nucleotides read TGTGCCAGCAGCCCCAGACTAGCGGGGGCCCAAGAGACCCAGTACTTC. Recombination linked TRBV11-3 to TRBJ2-5; 12 bases in the junction line up with TRBD2. CDR1 and CDR2, looked up from the germline V gene, are SGHNT and YENEEA. From its cysteine to its phenylalanine, the CDR3 spans 16 amino acids. Only CDR3 DNA is held: 48 bases, read in frame from base 1. V is trimmed back by 5 bases and J by 1 base, and the junction contains 5 bases that no gene match accounts for.